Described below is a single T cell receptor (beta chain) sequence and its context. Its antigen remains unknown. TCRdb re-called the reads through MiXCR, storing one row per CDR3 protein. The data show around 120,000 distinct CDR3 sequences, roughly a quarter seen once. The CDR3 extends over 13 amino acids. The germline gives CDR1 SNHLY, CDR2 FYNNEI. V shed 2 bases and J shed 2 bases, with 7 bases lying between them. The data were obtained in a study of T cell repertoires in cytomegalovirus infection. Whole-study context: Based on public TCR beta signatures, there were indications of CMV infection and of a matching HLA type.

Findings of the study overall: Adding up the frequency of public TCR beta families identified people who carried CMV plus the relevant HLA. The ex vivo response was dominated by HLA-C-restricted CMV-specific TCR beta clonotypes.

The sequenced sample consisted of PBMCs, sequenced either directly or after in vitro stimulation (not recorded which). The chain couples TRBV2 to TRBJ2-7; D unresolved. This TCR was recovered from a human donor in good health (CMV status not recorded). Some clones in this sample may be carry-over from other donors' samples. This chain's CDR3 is CASSEPNAYEQYF. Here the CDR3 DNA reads TGTGCCAGCAGTGAACCGAACGCCTACGAGCAGTACTTC. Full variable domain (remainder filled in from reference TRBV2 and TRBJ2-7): EPEVTQTPSHQVTQMGQEVILRCVPISNHLYFYWYRQILGQKVEFLVSFYNNEISEKSEIFDDQFSVERPDGSNFTLKIRSTKLEDSAMYFCASSEPNAYEQYFGPGTRLTVT.